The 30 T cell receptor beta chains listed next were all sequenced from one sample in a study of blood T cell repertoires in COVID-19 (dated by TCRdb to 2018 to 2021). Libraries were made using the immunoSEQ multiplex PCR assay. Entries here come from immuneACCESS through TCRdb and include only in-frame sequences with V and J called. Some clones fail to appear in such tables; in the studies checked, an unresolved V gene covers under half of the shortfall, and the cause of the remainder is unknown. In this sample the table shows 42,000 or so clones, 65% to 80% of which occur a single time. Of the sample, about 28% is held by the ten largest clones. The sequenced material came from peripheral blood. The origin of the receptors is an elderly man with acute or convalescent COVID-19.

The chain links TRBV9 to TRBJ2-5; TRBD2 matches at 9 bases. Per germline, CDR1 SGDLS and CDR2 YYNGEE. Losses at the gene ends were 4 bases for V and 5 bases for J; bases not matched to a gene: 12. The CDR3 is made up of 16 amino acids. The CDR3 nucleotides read TGTGCCAGCAGCCCCGGGGGCGGGGGGGCCGCGGAGACCCAGTACTTC. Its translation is CASSPGGGGAAETQYF.

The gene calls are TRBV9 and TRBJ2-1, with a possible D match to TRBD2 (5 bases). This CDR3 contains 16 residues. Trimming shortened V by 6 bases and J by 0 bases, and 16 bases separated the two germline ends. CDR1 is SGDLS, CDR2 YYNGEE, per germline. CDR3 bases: TGTGCCAGCAATCCTACGGGGTCAAGCTCCTACAATGAGCAGTTCTTC. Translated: CASNPTGSSSYNEQFF.

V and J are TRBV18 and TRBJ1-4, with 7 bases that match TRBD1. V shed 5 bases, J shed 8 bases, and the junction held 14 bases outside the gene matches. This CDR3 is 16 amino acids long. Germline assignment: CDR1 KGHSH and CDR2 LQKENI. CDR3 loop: CASSSGQVALWEKLFF. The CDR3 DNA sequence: TGTGCCAGCTCATCCGGACAGGTGGCTCTCTGGGAAAAACTGTTTTTT.

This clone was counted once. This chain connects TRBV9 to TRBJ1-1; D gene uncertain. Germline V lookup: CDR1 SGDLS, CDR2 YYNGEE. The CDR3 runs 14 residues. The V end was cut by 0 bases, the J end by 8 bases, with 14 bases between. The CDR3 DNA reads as TGTGCCAGCAGCGTAGAAATAGGCGGACTGGAAGCTTTCTTT. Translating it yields CASSVEIGGLEAFF. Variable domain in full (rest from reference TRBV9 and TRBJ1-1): DSGVTQTPKHLITATGQRVTLRCSPRSGDLSVYWYQQSLDQGLQFLIQYYNGEERAKGNILERFSAQQFPDLHSELNLSSLELGDSALYFCASSVEIGGLEAFFGQGTRLTVV.

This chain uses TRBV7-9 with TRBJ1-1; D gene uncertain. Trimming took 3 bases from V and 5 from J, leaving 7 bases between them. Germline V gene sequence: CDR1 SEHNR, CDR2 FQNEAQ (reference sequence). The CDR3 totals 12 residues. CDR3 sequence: CASSLWRTEAFF. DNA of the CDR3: TGTGCCAGCAGCTTGTGGAGAACTGAAGCTTTCTTT.

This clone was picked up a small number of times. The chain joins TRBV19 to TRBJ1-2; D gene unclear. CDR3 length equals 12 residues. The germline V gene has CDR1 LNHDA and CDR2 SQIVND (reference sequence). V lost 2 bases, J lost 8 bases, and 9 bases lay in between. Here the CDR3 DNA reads TGTGCCAGTAGTATAATGTTCTACGGCTACACCTTC. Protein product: CASSIMFYGYTF.

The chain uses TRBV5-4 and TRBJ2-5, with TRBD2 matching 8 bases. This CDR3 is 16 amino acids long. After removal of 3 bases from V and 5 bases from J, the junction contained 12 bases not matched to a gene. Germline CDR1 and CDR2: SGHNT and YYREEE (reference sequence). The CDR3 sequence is CASSSTSGGRGETQYF. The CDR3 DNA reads TGTGCCAGCAGCTCGACGAGCGGGGGCCGTGGGGAGACCCAGTACTTC.

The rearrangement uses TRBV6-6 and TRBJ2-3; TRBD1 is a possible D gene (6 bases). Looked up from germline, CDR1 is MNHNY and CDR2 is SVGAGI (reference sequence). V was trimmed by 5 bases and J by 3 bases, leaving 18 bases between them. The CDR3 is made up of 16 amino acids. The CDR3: CASSITGTLGTDTQYF. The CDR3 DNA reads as TGTGCCAGCAGTATTACAGGGACCCTTGGGACAGATACGCAGTATTTT.

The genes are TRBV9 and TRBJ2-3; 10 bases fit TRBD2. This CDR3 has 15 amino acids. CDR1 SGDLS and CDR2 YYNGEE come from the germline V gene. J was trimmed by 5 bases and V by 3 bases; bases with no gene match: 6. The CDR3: CASSGGTSVGDTQYF. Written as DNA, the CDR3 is TGTGCCAGCAGCGGTGGGACTAGCGTGGGAGATACGCAGTATTTT.

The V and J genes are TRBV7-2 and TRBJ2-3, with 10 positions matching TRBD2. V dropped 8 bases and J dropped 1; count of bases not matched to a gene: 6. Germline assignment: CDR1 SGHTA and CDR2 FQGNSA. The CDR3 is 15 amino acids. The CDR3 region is CASGSGTSGTDTQYF. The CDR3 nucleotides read TGTGCCAGCGGCTCCGGGACTAGCGGCACAGATACGCAGTATTTT. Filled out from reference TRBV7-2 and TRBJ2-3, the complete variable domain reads GAGVSQSPSNKVTEKGKDVELRCDPISGHTALYWYRQSLGQGLEFLIYFQGNSAPDKSGLPSDRFSAERTGGSVSTLTIQRTQQEDSAVYLCASGSGTSGTDTQYFGPGTRLTVL.

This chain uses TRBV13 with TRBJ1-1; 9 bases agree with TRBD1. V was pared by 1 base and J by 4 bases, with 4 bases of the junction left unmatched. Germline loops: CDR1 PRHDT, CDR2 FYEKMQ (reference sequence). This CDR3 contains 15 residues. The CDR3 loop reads CASSLDGTGLTEAFF. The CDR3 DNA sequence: TGTGCCAGCAGCTTAGATGGGACAGGGCTCACTGAAGCTTTCTTT.

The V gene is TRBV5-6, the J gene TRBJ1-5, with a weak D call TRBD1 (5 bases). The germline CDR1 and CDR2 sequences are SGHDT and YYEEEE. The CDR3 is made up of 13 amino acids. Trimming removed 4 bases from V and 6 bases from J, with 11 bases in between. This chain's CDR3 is CASSGGSRQPQHF. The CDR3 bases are TGTGCCAGCAGCGGGGGGAGTCGTCAGCCCCAGCATTTT.

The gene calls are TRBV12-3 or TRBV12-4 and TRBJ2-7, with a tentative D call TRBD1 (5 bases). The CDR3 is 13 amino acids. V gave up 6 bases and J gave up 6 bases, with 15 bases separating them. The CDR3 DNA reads TGTGCCAGCAGACCTAGGGGTTCAGGCGAGCAGTACTTC. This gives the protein CASRPRGSGEQYF.

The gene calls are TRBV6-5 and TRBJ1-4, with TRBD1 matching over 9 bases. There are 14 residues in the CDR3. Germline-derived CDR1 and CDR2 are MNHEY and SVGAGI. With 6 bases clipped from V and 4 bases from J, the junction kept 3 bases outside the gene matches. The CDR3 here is CASRVTGGNEKLFF. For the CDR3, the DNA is TGTGCCAGCAGAGTGACAGGGGGTAATGAAAAACTGTTTTTT.

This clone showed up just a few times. The CDR3 sequence is CASSVGTGLVTGELFF. CDR3 DNA: TGTGCCAGCAGCGTAGGAACGGGTTTGGTCACCGGGGAGCTGTTTTTT. This chain joins TRBV9 and TRBJ2-2; no clear D gene. Germline loops: CDR1 SGDLS, CDR2 YYNGEE. The V end was cut by 0 bases, the J end by 4 bases, with 13 bases between. This CDR3 has 16 amino acids.

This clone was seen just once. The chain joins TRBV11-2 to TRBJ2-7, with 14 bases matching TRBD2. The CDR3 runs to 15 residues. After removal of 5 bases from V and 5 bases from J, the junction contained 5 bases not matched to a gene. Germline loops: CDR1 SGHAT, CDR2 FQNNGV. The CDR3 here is CASSLTSGGADEQYF. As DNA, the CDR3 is TGTGCCAGCAGCCTGACTAGCGGGGGGGCAGACGAGCAGTACTTC.

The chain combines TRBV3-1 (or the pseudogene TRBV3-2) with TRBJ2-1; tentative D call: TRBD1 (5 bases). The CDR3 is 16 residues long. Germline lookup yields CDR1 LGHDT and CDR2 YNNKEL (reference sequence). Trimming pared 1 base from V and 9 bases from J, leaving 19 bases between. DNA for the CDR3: TGTGCCAGCAGCCAAGGCCGGGTACTGGGGCTTGGTGAGCAGTTCTTC. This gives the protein CASSQGRVLGLGEQFF.

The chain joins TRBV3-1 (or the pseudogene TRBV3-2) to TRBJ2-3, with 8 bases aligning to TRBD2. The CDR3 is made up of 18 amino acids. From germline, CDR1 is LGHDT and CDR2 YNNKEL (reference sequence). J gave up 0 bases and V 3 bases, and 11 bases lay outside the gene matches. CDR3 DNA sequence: TGTGCCAGCAGCCATCTCGCCGTAACTAGCGGTAGCACAGATACGCAGTATTTT. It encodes CASSHLAVTSGSTDTQYF.

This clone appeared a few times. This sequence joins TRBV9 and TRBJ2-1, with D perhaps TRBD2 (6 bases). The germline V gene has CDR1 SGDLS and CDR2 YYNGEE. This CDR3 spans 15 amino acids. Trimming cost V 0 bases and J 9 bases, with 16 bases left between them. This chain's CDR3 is CASSVALRDSVEQFF. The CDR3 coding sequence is TGTGCCAGCAGCGTAGCACTAAGGGACTCCGTTGAGCAGTTCTTC.

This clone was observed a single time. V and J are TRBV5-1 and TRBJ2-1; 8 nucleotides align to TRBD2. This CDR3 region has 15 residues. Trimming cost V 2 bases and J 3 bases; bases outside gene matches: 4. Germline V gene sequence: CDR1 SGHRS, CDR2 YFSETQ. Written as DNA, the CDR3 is TGCGCCAGCAGCTTTAGCGGGAAAGTCTACAATGAGCAGTTCTTC. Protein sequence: CASSFSGKVYNEQFF.

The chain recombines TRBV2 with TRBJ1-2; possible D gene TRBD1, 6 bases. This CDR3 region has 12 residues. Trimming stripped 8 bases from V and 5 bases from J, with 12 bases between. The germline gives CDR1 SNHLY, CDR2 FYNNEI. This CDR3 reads CASGGGSYGYTF. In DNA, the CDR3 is TGTGCCAGCGGGGGGGGCAGTTATGGCTACACCTTC.

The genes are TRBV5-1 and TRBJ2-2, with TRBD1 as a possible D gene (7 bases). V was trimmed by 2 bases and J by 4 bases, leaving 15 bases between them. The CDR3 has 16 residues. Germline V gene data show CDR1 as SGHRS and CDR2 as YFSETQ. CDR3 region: CASSLRQGGTTGELFF. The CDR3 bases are TGCGCCAGCAGCTTACGACAGGGAGGAACCACCGGGGAGCTGTTTTTT.

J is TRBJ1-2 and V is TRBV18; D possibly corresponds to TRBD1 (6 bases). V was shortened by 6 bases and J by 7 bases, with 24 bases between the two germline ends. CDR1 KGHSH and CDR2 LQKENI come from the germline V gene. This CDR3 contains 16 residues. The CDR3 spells CASSPTSRTEFLGYTF. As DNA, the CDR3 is TGTGCCAGCTCCCCCACATCCAGGACAGAATTTCTTGGCTACACCTTC.

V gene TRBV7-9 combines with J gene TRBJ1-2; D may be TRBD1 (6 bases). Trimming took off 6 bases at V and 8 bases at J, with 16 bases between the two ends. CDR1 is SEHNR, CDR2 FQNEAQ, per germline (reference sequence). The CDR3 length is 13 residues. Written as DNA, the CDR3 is TGTGCCAGCAGATTCTCAGGACAGCGAGGCTACACCTTC. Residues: CASRFSGQRGYTF. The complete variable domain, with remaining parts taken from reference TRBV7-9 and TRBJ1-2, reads DTGVSQNPRHKITKRGQNVTFRCDPISEHNRLYWYRQTLGQGPEFLTYFQNEAQLEKSRLLSDRFSAERPKGSFSTLEIQRTEQGDSAMYLCASRFSGQRGYTFGSGTRLTVV.

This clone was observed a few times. The CDR3 region is CASSIKRTGLSGYTF. CDR3 sequence (DNA): TGTGCCAGTAGTATCAAGCGGACAGGGCTATCTGGCTACACCTTC. This chain uses TRBV19 with TRBJ1-2; the match to TRBD1 covers 8 bases. Germline V gives CDR1 LNHDA, CDR2 SQIVND (reference sequence). J lost 7 bases, V lost 3 bases, and 10 bases had no gene match. The CDR3 totals 15 residues.

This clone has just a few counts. CDR3: CASSVAAGPQQETQYF. CDR3 DNA: TGTGCCAGCAGCGTAGCAGCGGGACCTCAACAAGAGACCCAGTACTTC. The V call is TRBV9, the J call TRBJ2-5; TRBD2 matches at 7 bases. The CDR3 sequence is 16 residues long. Per germline, CDR1 SGDLS and CDR2 YYNGEE. The trim removed 0 bases at V and 2 bases at J, leaving 7 bases unmatched.

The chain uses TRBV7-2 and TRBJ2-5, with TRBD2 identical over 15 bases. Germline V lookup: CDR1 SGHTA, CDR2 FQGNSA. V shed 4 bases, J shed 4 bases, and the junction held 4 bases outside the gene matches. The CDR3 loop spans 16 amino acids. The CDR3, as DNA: TGTGCCAGCAGCTCCCGGACTAGCGGGAGGGTAGAGACCCAGTACTTC. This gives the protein CASSSRTSGRVETQYF. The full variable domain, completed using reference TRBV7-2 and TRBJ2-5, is GAGVSQSPSNKVTEKGKDVELRCDPISGHTALYWYRQSLGQGLEFLIYFQGNSAPDKSGLPSDRFSAERTGGSVSTLTIQRTQQEDSAVYLCASSSRTSGRVETQYFGPGTRLLVL.

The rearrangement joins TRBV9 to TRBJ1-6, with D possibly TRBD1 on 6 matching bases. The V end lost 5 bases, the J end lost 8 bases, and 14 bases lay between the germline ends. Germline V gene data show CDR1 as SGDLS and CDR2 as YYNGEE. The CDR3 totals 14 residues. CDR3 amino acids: CASSQGNRDSPLHF. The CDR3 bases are TGTGCCAGCAGTCAGGGGAATAGGGATTCACCCCTCCACTTT.

The chain's CDR3 is CSVETLAGGRETQYF. The CDR3, as DNA: TGCAGCGTTGAAACCTTAGCGGGGGGGCGGGAGACCCAGTACTTC. The rearrangement uses TRBV29-1 and TRBJ2-5; 11 nucleotides agree with TRBD2. The V and J ends lost 2 bases and 5 bases, in that order; junction bases with no gene match: 7. The CDR3 is made up of 15 amino acids. Germline values: CDR1 SQVTM, CDR2 ANQGSEA.

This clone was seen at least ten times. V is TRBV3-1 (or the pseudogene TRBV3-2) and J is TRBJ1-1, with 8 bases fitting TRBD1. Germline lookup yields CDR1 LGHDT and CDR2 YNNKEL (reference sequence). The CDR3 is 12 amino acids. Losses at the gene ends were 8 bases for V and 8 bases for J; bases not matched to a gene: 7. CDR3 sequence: CASSGTGREAFF. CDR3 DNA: TGTGCCAGCTCTGGGACAGGCCGAGAAGCTTTCTTT.